The clone carrying this TCR beta chain was picked up many times. No antigen is known for it. The CDR3 length is 14 residues. The trim removed 6 bases at V and 5 bases at J, leaving 8 bases unmatched. Germline V gene data show CDR1 as KGHSH and CDR2 as LQKENI. The TCR cDNA carried a universal primer site and UMIs from 5'RACE template switching. TCRdb reprocessed the 5' RACE reads via MiXCR and lists one record per CDR3 protein. The sample lists about 400,000 distinct CDR3 sequences; about 6% were seen once. These data belong to a study of T cells after yellow fever vaccination. Overall study results and limits: The secondary response was weaker, and its peak arrived faster, on day 5 versus 15. Among all clonotypes, a small share was observed in both CD4 and CD8 compartments. A large majority of primary-vaccination clones showed up again after the booster (approximately 95% CD4, about 90% CD8).

V gene TRBV18 combines with J gene TRBJ2-5; TRBD1 matches 8 bases. Source: PBMCs, taken 5 days after the yellow fever booster vaccination. This receptor was obtained from a man aged 25 to 45 who received the YFV17D yellow fever vaccine. This CDR3 is CASSRTGRIETQYF. The DNA of the CDR3 is TGTGCCAGCTCGCGGACAGGGCGGATTGAGACCCAGTACTTC.